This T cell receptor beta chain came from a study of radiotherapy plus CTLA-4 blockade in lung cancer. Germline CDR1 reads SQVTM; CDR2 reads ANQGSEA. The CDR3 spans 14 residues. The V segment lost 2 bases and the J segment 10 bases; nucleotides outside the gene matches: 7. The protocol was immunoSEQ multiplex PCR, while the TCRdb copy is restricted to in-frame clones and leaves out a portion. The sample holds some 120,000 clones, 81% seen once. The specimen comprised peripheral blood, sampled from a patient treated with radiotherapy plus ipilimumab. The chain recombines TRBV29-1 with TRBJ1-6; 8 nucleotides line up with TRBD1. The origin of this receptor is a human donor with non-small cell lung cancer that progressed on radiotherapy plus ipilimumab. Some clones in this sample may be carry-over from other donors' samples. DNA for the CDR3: TGCAGCGTTGAATCAGGGGGCACGGGGTCACCCCTCCACTTT. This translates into CSVESGGTGSPLHF.